The 14 T cell receptor beta chains presented below share a single source sample, sequenced in a study of technical replicates of blood from four donors. TCRdb keeps only in-frame clones here, not all; method: immunoSEQ multiplex PCR. Among approximately 70,000 clones listed, approximately 90% were seen once. What was sequenced was T cells isolated from PBMCs. The receptors derive from a human donor in good health.

The V gene is TRBV13, the J gene TRBJ1-1; D possibly corresponds to TRBD1 (6 bases). Trimming cost V 5 bases and J 6 bases, with 10 bases left between them. Germline values: CDR1 PRHDT, CDR2 FYEKMQ (reference sequence). The CDR3 has 12 amino acids. CDR3 nucleotide sequence: TGTGCCAGCAGCCTGGGGACATCTGAAGCTTTCTTT. It specifies CASSLGTSEAFF.

This chain uses TRBV5-1 with TRBJ2-7, with 7 bases that match TRBD1. There are 15 residues in the CDR3. Germline V lookup: CDR1 SGHRS, CDR2 YFSETQ. J was trimmed by 3 bases and V by 3 bases; bases with no gene match: 9. The CDR3 bases are TGCGCCAGCAGCTCGAATACCGGGACAGTCTACGAGCAGTACTTC. Its translation: CASSSNTGTVYEQYF.

The chain recombines TRBV2 with TRBJ1-3, with D uncertain. The CDR3 loop spans 15 amino acids. The V and J ends lost 5 bases and 0 bases respectively, with 11 bases between them. Germline-derived CDR1 and CDR2 are SNHLY and FYNNEI. The DNA for the CDR3 is TGTGCCAGCAGTACCGGACTCCTCTCTGGAAACACCATATATTTT. It is translated as CASSTGLLSGNTIYF.

This clone was counted a single time. The chain combines TRBV10-3 with TRBJ2-3, with 7 bases matching TRBD2. The CDR3 length is 13 residues. Germline V gene sequence: CDR1 ENHRY, CDR2 SYGVKD. Unmatched junction bases numbered 3, after V lost 2 bases and J lost 7 bases. CDR3 nucleotides: TGTGCCATCAGTGAGATAGCGGGCTATACGCAGTATTTT. The encoded protein is CAISEIAGYTQYF.

In this sample, this clone turned up a few times. This sequence joins TRBV2 and TRBJ2-3; 7 bases are a match to TRBD1. This CDR3 comprises 13 residues. Germline V gene data show CDR1 as SNHLY and CDR2 as FYNNEI. After removal of 11 bases from V and 2 bases from J, the junction contained 7 bases not matched to a gene. Here the CDR3 DNA reads TGTGCCGTTCGACAGGGCAACACAGATACGCAGTATTTT. It yields the protein CAVRQGNTDTQYF.

The chain carries TRBV18 and TRBJ1-1; 9 bases line up with TRBD1. CDR3 length equals 14 residues. Trimming took 5 bases from V and 5 from J; bases not matched to a gene: 6. Germline loops: CDR1 KGHSH, CDR2 LQKENI. The CDR3 DNA reads as TGTGCCAGCTCATTGGACAGGGGTACAACTGAAGCTTTCTTT. It specifies CASSLDRGTTEAFF.

This clone was seen only a few times. The V and J genes are TRBV5-4 and TRBJ2-3, with TRBD1 identical over 9 bases. V shed 2 bases, J shed 5 bases, and the junction held 3 bases outside the gene matches. This CDR3 comprises 14 residues. The germline V gene encodes CDR1 SGHNT and CDR2 YYREEE (reference sequence). CDR3 bases: TGTGCCAGCAGCTTCGGGACAGGGAGAGATACGCAGTATTTT. Protein sequence: CASSFGTGRDTQYF. The full variable domain, in which reference TRBV5-4 and TRBJ2-3 provide the parts outside the CDR3, is ETGVTQSPTHLIKTRGQQVTLRCSSQSGHNTVSWYQQALGQGPQFIFQYYREEENGRGNFPPRFSGLQFPNYSSELNVNALELDDSALYLCASSFGTGRDTQYFGPGTRLTVL.

The genes are TRBV30 and TRBJ2-7; tentatively, D is TRBD2 (5 bases). The germline V gene has CDR1 GTSNPN and CDR2 SVGIG (reference sequence). V was pared by 0 bases and J by 5 bases, with 14 bases between. CDR3 size: 14 residues. The CDR3 spells CAWSVRFRENEQYF. The CDR3 DNA reads TGTGCCTGGAGTGTCCGTTTCCGGGAAAACGAGCAGTACTTC.

This chain links TRBV4-1 with TRBJ2-7; D is possibly TRBD2 (6 bases). The CDR3 totals 14 residues. The germline V and J ends were trimmed by 4 bases and 3 bases, with 13 bases remaining between them. CDR1 and CDR2 from the germline V gene are MGHRA and YSYEKL. The CDR3 reads CASSLSRTNYEQYF. The CDR3 DNA reads as TGCGCCAGCAGCCTAAGTAGGACTAACTACGAGCAGTACTTC.

The genes are TRBV5-1 and TRBJ1-2; 7 nucleotides align to TRBD1. This CDR3 is built from 13 residues. Germline CDR1 reads SGHRS; CDR2 reads YFSETQ. The J segment lost 7 bases and the V segment lost 4 bases, leaving 7 bases of the junction unmatched. DNA of the CDR3: TGCGCCAGCAGCCGCGACAGGGAGAGTGGCTACACCTTC. It yields the protein CASSRDRESGYTF.

This clone has just one count. The CDR3 region has the DNA TGTGCCAGCAGCTTAGAGCCGGGACAGAGACACGAGCAGTACTTC. It encodes CASSLEPGQRHEQYF. The gene calls are TRBV7-2 and TRBJ2-7; 7 nucleotides align to TRBD1. There are 15 residues in the CDR3. V shed 1 base and J 5 bases; nucleotides not matched to a gene: 8. Per germline, CDR1 SGHTA and CDR2 FQGNSA.

The V call is TRBV15, the J call TRBJ1-5; 9 bases agree with TRBD1. The CDR3 consists of 14 residues. CDR1 is LNHNV, CDR2 YYDKDF, per germline (reference sequence). The junction had 9 bases not matched to a gene; V was cut back by 3 bases and J by 12 bases. The CDR3 protein is CATSSPPTGGVQHF. The CDR3 nucleotides read TGTGCCACCAGCAGTCCCCCCACAGGGGGCGTCCAGCATTTT.

This chain links TRBV13 with TRBJ2-5, with D perhaps TRBD1 (5 bases). Germline loops: CDR1 PRHDT, CDR2 FYEKMQ (reference sequence). The length of the CDR3 is 14 residues. V lost 1 base to trimming and J lost 0 bases, with 6 bases between them. The CDR3 spells CASSLEGNQETQYF. CDR3 in DNA: TGTGCCAGCAGCTTAGAGGGGAACCAAGAGACCCAGTACTTC.

This chain joins TRBV4-1 and TRBJ2-2; TRBD1 matches at 11 bases. In germline, CDR1 is MGHRA, CDR2 YSYEKL. This CDR3 contains 18 residues. V was clipped by 3 bases and J by 7 bases; unmatched bases: 13. CDR3 in DNA: TGCGCCAGCAGCCACCCCCTGCTCAGGGACAGGGGGAACGGGGAGCTGTTTTTT. It encodes CASSHPLLRDRGNGELFF.